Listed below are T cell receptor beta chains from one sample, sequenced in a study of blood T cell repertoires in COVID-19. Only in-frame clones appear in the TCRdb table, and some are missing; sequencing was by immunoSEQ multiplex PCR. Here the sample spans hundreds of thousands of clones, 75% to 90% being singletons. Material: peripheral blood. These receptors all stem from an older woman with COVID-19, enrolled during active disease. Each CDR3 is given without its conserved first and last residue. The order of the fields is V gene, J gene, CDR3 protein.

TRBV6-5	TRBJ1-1	ASGTGSNTEAF
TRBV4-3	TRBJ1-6	ASSRGQGNSPLH
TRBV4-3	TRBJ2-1	ASSQEISGGAYNEQF
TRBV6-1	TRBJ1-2	ASSESHYGYT
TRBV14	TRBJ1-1	ASSQDREREAF
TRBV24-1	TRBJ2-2	ATSDTGTGAGELF
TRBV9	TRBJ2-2	ASSAQTGGTGELF
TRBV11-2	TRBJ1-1	ASSLSMNTEAF
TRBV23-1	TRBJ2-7	ASGPWTVRSSSEQY
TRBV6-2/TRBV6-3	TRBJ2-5	ASSNGGTQY
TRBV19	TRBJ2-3	ASSAPTPSGTDTQY
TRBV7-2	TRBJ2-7	ASSSQNRGNLHEQY
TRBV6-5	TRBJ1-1	ASSYSRATLHTEAF
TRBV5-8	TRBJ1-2	ASSLDNPLRYT
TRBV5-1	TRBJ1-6	ASSLVWGLNSPLH
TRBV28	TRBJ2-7	ASSFALITGTGGYEQY
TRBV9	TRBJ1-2	ASSAQGIYGYT
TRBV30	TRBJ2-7	ACLPTGGPSYEQY
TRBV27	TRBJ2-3	ASSPSEVYSVTDTQY
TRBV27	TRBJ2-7	ASSPGTGPYEQY
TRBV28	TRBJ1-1	ASSGPRGRGAF
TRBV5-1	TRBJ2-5	ASSPSGTPNKGLY
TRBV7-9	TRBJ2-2	ASSGTSGNTGELF
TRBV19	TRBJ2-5	ASRMTGRETQY
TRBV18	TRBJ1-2	ASSPAGGYGYT
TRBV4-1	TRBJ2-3	ASSPLAGGSTDTQY
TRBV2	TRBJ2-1	ASSARDPPF
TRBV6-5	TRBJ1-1	ASSYGGVNTEAF
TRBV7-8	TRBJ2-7	ASSFSGGAIEQY
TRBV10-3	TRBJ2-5	AISEFNSRETQY
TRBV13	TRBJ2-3	ASSLGQGSADTQY
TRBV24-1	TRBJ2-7	ATSDPGQGIYEQY
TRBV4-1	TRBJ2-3	ASSLGDITDTQY
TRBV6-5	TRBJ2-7	ASSNSGLYEQY
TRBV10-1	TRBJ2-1	ASSQRGGLQGEQF
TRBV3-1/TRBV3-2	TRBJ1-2	ASSPHPQTASLSYGYT
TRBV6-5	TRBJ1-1	ASSYKTGGNTEAF
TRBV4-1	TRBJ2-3	ASSQENRVVADTQY
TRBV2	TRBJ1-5	ASRATGGQPQH
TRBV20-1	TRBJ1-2	SASAGIGYT
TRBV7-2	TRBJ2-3	ASSLEEGRAQY
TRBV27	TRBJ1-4	ASSLIRAGGNEKLF
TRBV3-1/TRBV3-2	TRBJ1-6	ASSPLGGYNSPLH
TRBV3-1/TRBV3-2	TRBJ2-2	ASSQVSALTGELF